The T cell receptor (beta chain) described here comes from a study of OX40 agonist ivuxolimab in advanced cancers. The overall study: Hepatocellular carcinoma, melanoma, renal cell or head and neck cancer occurred in dose-escalation patients.

This CDR3 is built from 15 residues. Trimming removed 6 bases at V and 2 bases at J, with 17 bases between. Findings and caveats of the study: At 0.1 to 3.0 mg/kg, CD4+ and CD8+ blood T cells expanded clonally by week 6. Partly responding patients at 0.1-3.0 mg/kg showed some of the smallest clonal expansion.

The table lists this clone with a count of one. Its specificity is unknown. Autoimmune disease history or systemic immunosuppression excluded patients. Profiling relied on immunoSEQ multiplex PCR, and the TCRdb table lists in-frame clones only, not all of them. The sample has approximately 80,000 clones, about 85% seen once. The chain links TRBV23-1 to TRBJ2-7; TRBD1 is a possible D gene (6 bases). TRBV23-1 is placed among ORFs of uncertain function. The source was CD4+ or CD8+ T cells sorted from blood, collected in a trial of the OX40 agonist ivuxolimab. This clonotype was sampled from an adult with an advanced solid tumor such as melanoma, head and neck, liver or kidney cancer. CDR3 DNA sequence: TGCGCCAGCAGACCGACCAATGGACAGACCTACGAGCAGTACTTC. Protein: CASRPTNGQTYEQYF.